This is a list of T cell receptor beta chains from one sample in a study of blood T cell repertoires in COVID-19. This table comes from immunoSEQ multiplex PCR, and its TCRdb copy is limited to in-frame clones, with some not included. This table has 110,000 to 150,000 clones, 65% to 85% appearing once. Sequenced: peripheral blood. These receptors were collected from a man between 50 and 59 years old with active or convalescent COVID-19. Both conserved end residues are part of each CDR3. The order of the fields is V gene, clone size, D gene, J gene, CDR3 protein, CDR3 DNA. The D gene is left open where the match is weak. Some rows mark clone size as missing; the rest say once, few, many or name a class of expanded clone.

V gene: TRBV5-6
clone size: NA
D gene: TRBD2
J gene: TRBJ2-7
CDR3 protein: CASSLDLAGGPREQYF
CDR3 DNA: TGTGCCAGCAGCTTGGACCTAGCGGGAGGGCCGCGTGAGCAGTACTTC

V gene: TRBV3-1/TRBV3-2
clone size: NA
D gene: NA
J gene: TRBJ2-5
CDR3 protein: CASSHPAADRGTQYF
CDR3 DNA: TGTGCCAGCAGCCACCCGGCGGCGGATAGGGGGACCCAGTACTTC

V gene: TRBV5-5
clone size: NA
D gene: TRBD1
J gene: TRBJ1-2
CDR3 protein: CASSLGDRGFDGYTF
CDR3 DNA: TGTGCCAGCAGCTTGGGGGACAGGGGATTTGATGGCTACACCTTC

V gene: TRBV21-1
clone size: NA
D gene: NA
J gene: TRBJ1-2
CDR3 protein: CASSKGSRGANYGYTF
CDR3 DNA: TGTGCCAGCAGCAAAGGGTCGCGGGGGGCGAACTATGGCTACACCTTC

V gene: TRBV3-1/TRBV3-2
clone size: NA
D gene: TRBD2
J gene: TRBJ2-7
CDR3 protein: CASSHRQTSGYEQYF
CDR3 DNA: TGTGCCAGCAGCCACCGTCAAACTAGCGGCTACGAGCAGTACTTC

V gene: TRBV10-3
clone size: NA
D gene: TRBD1
J gene: TRBJ1-2
CDR3 protein: CAISDPDRVWGNYGYTF
CDR3 DNA: TGTGCCATCAGTGACCCGGACAGGGTATGGGGAAACTATGGCTACACCTTC

V gene: TRBV29-1
clone size: NA
D gene: NA
J gene: TRBJ2-4
CDR3 protein: CSVEFLGVIAKNIQYF
CDR3 DNA: TGCAGCGTTGAGTTTTTAGGGGTGATAGCCAAAAACATTCAGTACTTC

V gene: TRBV27
clone size: NA
D gene: NA
J gene: TRBJ2-7
CDR3 protein: CASSLLAGSSYEQYF
CDR3 DNA: TGTGCCAGCAGTTTATTAGCCGGGTCCTCCTACGAGCAGTACTTC

V gene: TRBV5-1
clone size: NA
D gene: TRBD2
J gene: TRBJ2-7
CDR3 protein: CASSIGLAGAYEQYF
CDR3 DNA: TGCGCCAGCAGCATAGGACTAGCGGGGGCCTACGAGCAGTACTTC

V gene: TRBV5-8
clone size: NA
D gene: NA
J gene: TRBJ2-7
CDR3 protein: CASSLSAYEQYF
CDR3 DNA: TGTGCCAGCAGCTTGTCGGCCTACGAGCAGTACTTC

V gene: TRBV28
clone size: many
D gene: NA
J gene: TRBJ1-3
CDR3 protein: CASSRSGVNAGNTIYF
CDR3 DNA: TGTGCCAGCAGTCGATCAGGGGTGAATGCTGGAAACACCATATATTTT

V gene: TRBV19
clone size: once
D gene: NA
J gene: TRBJ2-4
CDR3 protein: CATTPGGVLAKNIQYF
CDR3 DNA: TGTGCCACAACACCCGGAGGGGTTCTAGCCAAAAACATTCAGTACTTC

V gene: TRBV6-5
clone size: NA
D gene: TRBD1
J gene: TRBJ1-3
CDR3 protein: CASNSGGRGNTIYF
CDR3 DNA: TGTGCCAGCAACTCAGGGGGCCGTGGAAACACCATATATTTT

V gene: TRBV27
clone size: NA
D gene: NA
J gene: TRBJ1-2
CDR3 protein: CASSPGISGYTF
CDR3 DNA: TGTGCCAGCAGCCCCGGGATCTCTGGCTACACCTTC

V gene: TRBV29-1
clone size: NA
D gene: TRBD2
J gene: TRBJ2-5
CDR3 protein: CSVEDRTSGSPETQYF
CDR3 DNA: TGCAGCGTTGAAGACCGGACTAGCGGCTCCCCGGAGACCCAGTACTTC

V gene: TRBV11-2
clone size: NA
D gene: NA
J gene: TRBJ2-7
CDR3 protein: CASSLGDVGHSEQYF
CDR3 DNA: TGTGCCAGCAGCTTAGGAGACGTGGGCCACTCAGAGCAGTACTTC

V gene: TRBV7-6
clone size: NA
D gene: NA
J gene: TRBJ2-4
CDR3 protein: CASSLQGGTSNIQYF
CDR3 DNA: TGTGCCAGCAGCTTACAGGGTGGTACGTCCAACATTCAGTACTTC

V gene: TRBV5-4
clone size: NA
D gene: TRBD1
J gene: TRBJ1-1
CDR3 protein: CASSIWDRDMNTEAFF
CDR3 DNA: TGTGCCAGCAGCATATGGGACAGGGACATGAACACTGAAGCTTTCTTT

V gene: TRBV11-2
clone size: few
D gene: TRBD2
J gene: TRBJ2-3
CDR3 protein: CASSLGPPAGGADTQYF
CDR3 DNA: TGTGCCAGCAGCCTTGGCCCCCCAGCGGGAGGCGCAGATACGCAGTATTTT

V gene: TRBV18
clone size: NA
D gene: NA
J gene: TRBJ1-5
CDR3 protein: CASSLGDSPQHF
CDR3 DNA: TGTGCCAGCTCACTGGGGGACTCGCCCCAGCATTTT

V gene: TRBV11-2
clone size: NA
D gene: NA
J gene: TRBJ1-1
CDR3 protein: CASSLTALMNTEAFF
CDR3 DNA: TGTGCCAGCAGCTTAACAGCTCTCATGAACACTGAAGCTTTCTTT

V gene: TRBV19
clone size: once
D gene: NA
J gene: TRBJ2-5
CDR3 protein: CASSTLTQGQETQYF
CDR3 DNA: TGTGCCAGTAGTACCCTCACACAGGGACAAGAGACCCAGTACTTC

V gene: TRBV7-9
clone size: NA
D gene: TRBD1
J gene: TRBJ1-2
CDR3 protein: CASSYGTGDGYTF
CDR3 DNA: TGTGCCAGCAGCTATGGGACAGGGGATGGCTACACCTTC

V gene: TRBV5-1
clone size: NA
D gene: TRBD1
J gene: TRBJ1-2
CDR3 protein: CASSWDRDGYTF
CDR3 DNA: TGCGCCAGCAGCTGGGACAGGGATGGCTACACCTTC

V gene: TRBV9
clone size: few
D gene: NA
J gene: TRBJ1-4
CDR3 protein: CASSVGHATNEKLFF
CDR3 DNA: TGTGCCAGCAGCGTGGGACATGCAACTAATGAAAAACTGTTTTTT

V gene: TRBV24-1
clone size: NA
D gene: TRBD1
J gene: TRBJ1-3
CDR3 protein: CATSETGTGGGNTIYF
CDR3 DNA: TGTGCCACCAGTGAAACCGGGACAGGGGGCGGAAACACCATATATTTT

V gene: TRBV18
clone size: NA
D gene: TRBD2
J gene: TRBJ2-3
CDR3 protein: CASSPTSSGRADTQYF
CDR3 DNA: TGTGCCAGCTCACCAACATCGAGCGGGAGAGCAGATACGCAGTATTTT

V gene: TRBV12-5
clone size: NA
D gene: TRBD2
J gene: TRBJ2-1
CDR3 protein: CASGSWREFRSGNEQFF
CDR3 DNA: TGTGCTAGTGGTAGCTGGCGGGAGTTCAGGTCGGGCAATGAGCAGTTCTTC

V gene: TRBV12-5
clone size: NA
D gene: NA
J gene: TRBJ2-5
CDR3 protein: CASGPAGPVETQYF
CDR3 DNA: TGTGCTAGTGGTCCCGCGGGACCCGTAGAGACCCAGTACTTC

V gene: TRBV30
clone size: NA
D gene: NA
J gene: TRBJ1-6
CDR3 protein: CAWSLGTGGGSPLHF
CDR3 DNA: TGTGCCTGGAGTCTTGGAACAGGCGGGGGTTCACCCCTCCACTTT

V gene: TRBV29-1
clone size: NA
D gene: TRBD2
J gene: TRBJ2-1
CDR3 protein: CSGHSGRIGNEQFF
CDR3 DNA: TGCAGCGGGCACAGCGGGAGAATTGGCAATGAGCAGTTCTTC

V gene: TRBV2
clone size: NA
D gene: NA
J gene: TRBJ2-1
CDR3 protein: CASSAWLGEQFF
CDR3 DNA: TGTGCCAGCAGCGCCTGGCTAGGTGAGCAGTTCTTC

V gene: TRBV11-2
clone size: NA
D gene: NA
J gene: TRBJ1-2
CDR3 protein: CASSPTGRGGYGYTF
CDR3 DNA: TGTGCCAGCAGCCCCACAGGGAGGGGGGGCTATGGCTACACCTTC

V gene: TRBV19
clone size: once
D gene: TRBD1
J gene: TRBJ2-7
CDR3 protein: CASSFWTGGKDEQYF
CDR3 DNA: TGTGCCAGTAGTTTCTGGACAGGGGGCAAAGACGAGCAGTACTTC

V gene: TRBV7-3
clone size: NA
D gene: TRBD1
J gene: TRBJ1-2
CDR3 protein: CASSTGTGYGYTF
CDR3 DNA: TGTGCCAGCAGTACCGGGACAGGGTATGGCTACACCTTC

V gene: TRBV28
clone size: NA
D gene: TRBD2
J gene: TRBJ2-3
CDR3 protein: CASSILRGEGDTQYF
CDR3 DNA: TGTGCCAGCAGCATCCTCCGGGGGGAGGGAGATACGCAGTATTTT

V gene: TRBV6-1
clone size: NA
D gene: TRBD1
J gene: TRBJ2-7
CDR3 protein: CASRSGTGQYEQYF
CDR3 DNA: TGTGCCAGCAGATCCGGGACAGGGCAATACGAGCAGTACTTC

V gene: TRBV19
clone size: NA
D gene: NA
J gene: TRBJ1-1
CDR3 protein: CASSTPPAGMNTEAFF
CDR3 DNA: TGTGCCAGTAGTACCCCGCCGGCAGGAATGAACACTGAAGCTTTCTTT

V gene: TRBV6-6
clone size: once
D gene: TRBD1
J gene: TRBJ2-3
CDR3 protein: CASSYWDSSTDTQYF
CDR3 DNA: TGTGCCAGCAGCTACTGGGACAGCAGCACAGATACGCAGTATTTT

V gene: TRBV7-3
clone size: NA
D gene: TRBD2
J gene: TRBJ2-1
CDR3 protein: CASSPPPREGGIWYNEQFF
CDR3 DNA: TGTGCCAGCAGCCCCCCCCCGAGGGAGGGCGGGATTTGGTACAATGAGCAGTTCTTC

V gene: TRBV11-2
clone size: NA
D gene: NA
J gene: TRBJ2-6
CDR3 protein: CASSPQGSGANVLTF
CDR3 DNA: TGTGCCAGCAGCCCACAGGGCTCTGGGGCCAACGTCCTGACTTTC

V gene: TRBV27
clone size: NA
D gene: NA
J gene: TRBJ1-2
CDR3 protein: CASSLTGRVVYGYTF
CDR3 DNA: TGTGCCAGCAGTTTAACAGGAAGGGTAGTCTATGGCTACACCTTC

V gene: TRBV19
clone size: NA
D gene: NA
J gene: TRBJ1-3
CDR3 protein: CASSITGRDSGNTIYF
CDR3 DNA: TGTGCCAGTAGTATTACAGGGAGGGATTCTGGAAACACCATATATTTT

V gene: TRBV7-2
clone size: NA
D gene: NA
J gene: TRBJ2-1
CDR3 protein: CASRQRSWSNEQFF
CDR3 DNA: TGTGCCAGCAGACAACGGTCATGGAGTAATGAGCAGTTCTTC

V gene: TRBV19
clone size: NA
D gene: TRBD1
J gene: TRBJ2-2
CDR3 protein: CASSIRQGTGELFF
CDR3 DNA: TGTGCCAGTAGTATTAGACAGGGTACCGGGGAGCTGTTTTTT

V gene: TRBV19
clone size: NA
D gene: TRBD2
J gene: TRBJ2-7
CDR3 protein: CASSRLADLSYEQYF
CDR3 DNA: TGTGCCAGTAGTCGACTAGCGGACCTATCCTACGAGCAGTACTTC

V gene: TRBV19
clone size: many
D gene: TRBD2
J gene: TRBJ2-7
CDR3 protein: CASSWYSGTYEQYF
CDR3 DNA: TGTGCCAGTAGTTGGTACAGCGGGACCTACGAGCAGTACTTC

V gene: TRBV28
clone size: NA
D gene: TRBD2
J gene: TRBJ2-5
CDR3 protein: CASSLLIRVAGVQETQYF
CDR3 DNA: TGTGCCAGCAGTTTATTAATTCGAGTAGCGGGAGTACAAGAGACCCAGTACTTC

V gene: TRBV5-1
clone size: NA
D gene: TRBD1
J gene: TRBJ2-5
CDR3 protein: CASSFGVGGLRETQYF
CDR3 DNA: TGCGCCAGCAGCTTCGGTGTAGGGGGCCTTCGTGAGACCCAGTACTTC

V gene: TRBV2
clone size: few
D gene: TRBD2
J gene: TRBJ2-7
CDR3 protein: CASSELSGLEGYYEQYF
CDR3 DNA: TGTGCCAGCAGTGAACTTAGCGGGCTTGAAGGATACTACGAGCAGTACTTC

V gene: TRBV19
clone size: NA
D gene: TRBD1
J gene: TRBJ1-4
CDR3 protein: CASRTGTGDEKLFF
CDR3 DNA: TGTGCCAGTAGGACCGGGACAGGAGATGAAAAACTGTTTTTT

V gene: TRBV19
clone size: NA
D gene: NA
J gene: TRBJ2-3
CDR3 protein: CASSIVVVSGTDTQYF
CDR3 DNA: TGTGCCAGTAGTATAGTGGTAGTTAGCGGCACAGATACGCAGTATTTT

V gene: TRBV7-3
clone size: NA
D gene: TRBD2
J gene: TRBJ2-3
CDR3 protein: CASSPPGTSYTDTQYF
CDR3 DNA: TGTGCCAGCAGCCCTCCCGGGACTAGCTACACAGATACGCAGTATTTT

V gene: TRBV28
clone size: NA
D gene: NA
J gene: TRBJ2-2
CDR3 protein: CASSLWKVGARAGELFF
CDR3 DNA: TGTGCCAGCAGTTTATGGAAAGTAGGAGCCCGGGCCGGGGAGCTGTTTTTT

V gene: TRBV7-3
clone size: NA
D gene: TRBD1
J gene: TRBJ2-3
CDR3 protein: CASSATGRSPDTQYF
CDR3 DNA: TGTGCCAGCAGCGCGACAGGGAGATCCCCAGATACGCAGTATTTT